The 9 T cell receptor beta chains below all came from one sample that was sequenced in a study of T cells in Graves' hyperthyroidism and ophthalmopathy. The investigators amplified TCR beta CDR3 regions from RNA transcripts. Carried out on the TCR CDR3, a first-round RT-PCR used the HTBI primer set. TCRdb recomputed calls from the multiplex PCR reads with MiXCR, one row per CDR3 protein. The table lists 540,000 or so distinct CDR3 sequences, more than 15% of them singletons. What was sequenced was blood. The receptors come from a woman aged 30 to 39 with Graves' hyperthyroidism.

V usage is TRBV12-3 or TRBV12-4 and J usage is TRBJ1-3; D is possibly TRBD1 (6 bases). This CDR3 has 15 residues. V was clipped by 1 base and J by 4 bases, with 11 bases between them. The CDR3 DNA sequence: TGTGCCAGCAGTTTAGAAGGACAGAAAGGAAACACCATATATTTT. Translated: CASSLEGQKGNTIYF.

This clonotype was seen many times. The chain joins TRBV7-2 to TRBJ2-6, with 7 bases identical to TRBD1. This CDR3 comprises 17 residues. Trimming cost V 1 base and J 1 base; bases outside gene matches: 4. Germline V gene data show CDR1 as SGHTA and CDR2 as FQGNSA. CDR3 coding DNA: TGTGCCAGCAGCTTAGTGAGGGGGCGTTCTGGGGCCAACGTCCTGACTTTC. This sequence encodes CASSLVRGRSGANVLTF.

This clonotype was counted a few times. The V and J genes are TRBV28 and TRBJ1-5; D is unclear. With 5 bases removed from V and 9 bases from J, the gap between germline ends came to 17 bases. This CDR3 is built from 14 residues. Germline V gene sequence: CDR1 MDHEN, CDR2 SYDVKM. CDR3 region: CASSTHRYGRPQHF. The CDR3 DNA sequence: TGTGCCAGCAGTACACATAGGTACGGCAGGCCCCAGCATTTT.

To note about this clonotype: With a much larger clone just one base away, this may be a read error. CDR3 amino acids: CASSFGSSEKLFF. CDR3 coding DNA: TGTGCCAGCAGTTTCGGGTCAAGCGAAAAACTGTTTTTT. The chain has TRBV12-3 or TRBV12-4 and TRBJ1-4; D remains unclear. The CDR3 has 13 amino acids. Trimming took off 3 bases at V and 8 bases at J, with 10 bases between the two ends.

The rearrangement joins TRBV2 to TRBJ2-5, with 8 bases identical to TRBD2. V lost 1 base, J lost 5 bases, and 6 bases stayed unmatched. The CDR3 has 15 amino acids. Germline loops: CDR1 SNHLY, CDR2 FYNNEI. The CDR3 sequence is CASSEGSGRGETQYF. The CDR3 bases are TGTGCCAGCAGTGAAGGCAGCGGGAGAGGGGAGACCCAGTACTTC.

This clonotype was detected many times. The chain links TRBV2 to TRBJ2-7; no clear D gene. Trimming cost V 2 bases and J 5 bases, with 4 bases left between them. The germline gives CDR1 SNHLY, CDR2 FYNNEI. The CDR3 has 11 residues. CDR3 sequence (DNA): TGTGCCAGCAGTGAAACGAACGAGCAGTACTTC. It translates to CASSETNEQYF.

This clonotype was counted ten times or more. The genes are TRBV27 and TRBJ2-1, with D uncertain. V was cut by 8 bases and J by 3 bases, with 8 bases left in between. The CDR3 extends over 12 amino acids. Germline CDR1 is MNHEY and CDR2 is SMNVEV (reference sequence). The CDR3 sequence is CASGKSYNEQFF. DNA for the CDR3: TGTGCCAGCGGGAAAAGCTACAATGAGCAGTTCTTC.

The chain carries TRBV5-6 and TRBJ1-1, with TRBD1 identical over 8 bases. CDR3 length: 16 amino acids. The J segment lost 5 bases and the V segment lost 2 bases, leaving 11 bases of the junction unmatched. Looked up from germline, CDR1 is SGHDT and CDR2 is YYEEEE. DNA of the CDR3: TGTGCCAGCAGCTTCGCGGCAGGGGGCTCGGTTACTGAAGCTTTCTTT. Translated: CASSFAAGGSVTEAFF.

This clonotype was recorded many times. This chain connects TRBV7-2 to TRBJ1-2, with D possibly TRBD1 on 5 matching bases. V was shortened by 1 base and J by 3 bases, with 15 bases between the two germline ends. Germline V gene lookup returns CDR1 SGHTA and CDR2 FQGNSA. The CDR3 runs to 16 residues. CDR3 region: CASSLVGGFSDYGYTF. In DNA, the CDR3 is TGTGCCAGCAGCTTAGTTGGGGGATTCTCGGACTATGGCTACACCTTC. Drawing the rest from reference TRBV7-2 and TRBJ1-2, the complete variable domain is GAGVSQSPSNKVTEKGKDVELRCDPISGHTALYWYRQSLGQGLEFLIYFQGNSAPDKSGLPSDRFSAERTGGSVSTLTIQRTQQEDSAVYLCASSLVGGFSDYGYTFGSGTRLTVV.